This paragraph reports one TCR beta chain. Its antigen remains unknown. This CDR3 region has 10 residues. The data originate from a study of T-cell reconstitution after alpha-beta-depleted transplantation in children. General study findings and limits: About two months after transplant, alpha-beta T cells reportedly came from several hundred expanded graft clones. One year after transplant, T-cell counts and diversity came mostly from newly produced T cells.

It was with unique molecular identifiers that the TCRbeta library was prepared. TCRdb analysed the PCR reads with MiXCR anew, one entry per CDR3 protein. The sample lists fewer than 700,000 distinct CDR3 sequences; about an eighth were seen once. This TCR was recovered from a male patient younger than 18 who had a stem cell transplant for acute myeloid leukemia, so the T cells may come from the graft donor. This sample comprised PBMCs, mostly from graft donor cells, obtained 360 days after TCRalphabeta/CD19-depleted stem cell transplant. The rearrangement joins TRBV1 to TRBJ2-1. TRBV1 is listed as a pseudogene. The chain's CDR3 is CTSITNEQFF. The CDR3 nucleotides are TGCACCAGCATAACAAATGAGCAGTTCTTC.